This TCR beta chain was found in a study of T cell repertoires in cytomegalovirus infection. Study information: Epitope selection comprised recently identified HLA-C-restricted CMV epitopes and well-studied HLA-B-restricted CMV epitopes. Indicated by public TCR beta signatures were CMV infection and matching HLA type.

A note on this clonotype: The target antigen is unknown.

TCRdb independently ran MiXCR on the reads; one entry per CDR3 protein. The sample has about 160,000 distinct CDR3 sequences; about 20% are singletons. Study observations and caveats: Cumulated frequencies of public TCR beta families served to identify carriers of CMV plus the relevant HLA. Clonotype analysis showed dominance of the ex vivo response by HLA-C-restricted CMV-specific TCR beta clonotypes.

Germline CDR1 and CDR2: SGHVS and FNYEAQ. The CDR3 runs 16 residues. The V end lost 5 bases, the J end lost 10 bases, and 26 bases lay between the germline ends. The sequencing used CD8+ T cells from cultured PBMCs, collected from culture after CMV antigen stimulation. The genes are TRBV7-6 and TRBJ2-5; TRBD1 is a possible D gene (6 bases). This clonotype originated in a human donor in good health (CMV status not recorded). Some clones in this sample may be carry-over from other donors' samples. CDR3 DNA: TGTGCCAGCAGCCCCGGGACACTTATCTTCCAAGAGGGCCAGTACTTC. Translated: CASSPGTLIFQEGQYF.